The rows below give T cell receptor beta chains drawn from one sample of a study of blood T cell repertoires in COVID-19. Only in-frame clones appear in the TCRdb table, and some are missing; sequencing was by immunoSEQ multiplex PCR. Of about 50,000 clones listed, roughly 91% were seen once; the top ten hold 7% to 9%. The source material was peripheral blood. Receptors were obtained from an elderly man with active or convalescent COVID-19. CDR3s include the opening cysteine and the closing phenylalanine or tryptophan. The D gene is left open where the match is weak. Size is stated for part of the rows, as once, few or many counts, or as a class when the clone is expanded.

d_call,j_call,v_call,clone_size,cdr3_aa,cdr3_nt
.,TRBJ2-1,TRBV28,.,CASRRSQQTHSSYNEQFF,TGTGCCAGCAGGCGATCTCAACAGACCCATAGCTCCTACAATGAGCAGTTCTTC
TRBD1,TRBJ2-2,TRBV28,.,CASSLDRALTGELFF,TGTGCCAGCAGTTTAGACAGGGCACTTACCGGGGAGCTGTTTTTT
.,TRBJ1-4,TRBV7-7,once,CASSLQEGINEKLFF,TGTGCCAGCAGCTTACAAGAGGGAATTAATGAAAAACTGTTTTTT
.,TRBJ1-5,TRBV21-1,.,CASSNPPDRRLNQPQHF,TGTGCCAGCAGCAACCCCCCCGACAGAAGACTTAATCAGCCCCAGCATTTT
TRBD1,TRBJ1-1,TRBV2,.,CASSDLQGDTEAFF,TGTGCCAGCAGTGACCTCCAGGGGGACACTGAAGCTTTCTTT
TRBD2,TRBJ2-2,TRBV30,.,CAFEKGTSKSPLTNTGELFF,TGTGCCTTCGAAAAAGGGACTAGTAAGAGTCCGTTGACAAACACCGGGGAGCTGTTTTTT
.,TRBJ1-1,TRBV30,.,CAWARSNTEAFF,TGTGCCTGGGCACGGAGTAACACTGAAGCTTTCTTT
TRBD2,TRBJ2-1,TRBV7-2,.,CASSATSSGGRSSYNEQFF,TGTGCCAGCTCCGCGACGTCTAGCGGGGGCCGAAGCTCCTACAATGAGCAGTTCTTC
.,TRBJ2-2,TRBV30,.,CAWIRGGTGELFF,TGTGCCTGGATAAGGGGAGGCACCGGGGAGCTGTTTTTT
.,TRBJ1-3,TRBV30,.,CAWRSTGAGNTIYF,TGTGCCTGGCGTTCTACGGGGGCTGGAAACACCATATATTTT
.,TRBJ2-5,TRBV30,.,CAWSTALPPETQYF,TGTGCCTGGAGTACAGCCCTTCCCCCTGAGACCCAGTACTTC
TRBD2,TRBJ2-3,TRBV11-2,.,CASSSRTSGGGTQYF,TGTGCCAGCAGCTCTCGGACTAGCGGGGGGGGTACGCAGTATTTT
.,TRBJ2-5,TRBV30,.,CAWSVGGSQETQYF,TGTGCCTGGAGTGTAGGTGGGAGCCAAGAGACCCAGTACTTC
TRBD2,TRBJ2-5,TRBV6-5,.,CASSWHRDYETQYF,TGTGCCAGCAGTTGGCACCGGGACTATGAGACCCAGTACTTC
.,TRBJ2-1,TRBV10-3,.,CAISESIRGQSSYNEQFF,TGTGCCATCAGTGAGTCTATTAGAGGACAGAGCTCCTACAATGAGCAGTTCTTC
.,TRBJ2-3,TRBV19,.,CASKNRVRTDTQYF,TGTGCCAGTAAAAACAGGGTTCGGACAGATACGCAGTATTTT
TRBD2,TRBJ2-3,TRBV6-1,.,CASSEVGLANTDTQYF,TGTGCCAGCAGTGAAGTAGGACTAGCGAACACAGATACGCAGTATTTT
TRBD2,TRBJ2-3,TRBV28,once,CASSTIAGAGDTQYF,TGTGCCAGCAGTACAATAGCGGGAGCTGGAGATACGCAGTATTTT
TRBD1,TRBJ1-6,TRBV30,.,CAWSVNRGHVDSPLHF,TGTGCCTGGAGTGTAAACAGGGGGCACGTGGATTCACCCCTCCACTTT
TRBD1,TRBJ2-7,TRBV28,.,CASSPVLQGVYEQYF,TGTGCCAGCAGTCCAGTACTACAGGGGGTCTACGAGCAGTACTTC
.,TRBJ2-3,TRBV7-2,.,CASSFGGRTDTQYF,TGTGCCAGCAGCTTTGGCGGTCGCACAGATACGCAGTATTTT
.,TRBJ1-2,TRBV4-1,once,CASSSGYGYTF,TGCGCCAGCAGCAGCGGTTATGGCTACACCTTC
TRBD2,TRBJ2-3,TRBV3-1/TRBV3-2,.,CASSQVRMVGGTDTQYF,TGTGCCAGCAGCCAAGTTCGGATGGTGGGGGGGACAGATACGCAGTATTTT
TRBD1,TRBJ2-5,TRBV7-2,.,CASSRGQVETQYF,TGTGCCAGCAGCCGGGGACAGGTGGAGACCCAGTACTTC
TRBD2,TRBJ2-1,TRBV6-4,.,CASSAGLAGDYNEQFF,TGTGCCAGCAGTGCGGGACTAGCGGGAGATTACAATGAGCAGTTCTTC
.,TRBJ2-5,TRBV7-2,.,CASSLARGPLYF,TGTGCCAGCAGCTTAGCGAGAGGGCCCTTATACTTC